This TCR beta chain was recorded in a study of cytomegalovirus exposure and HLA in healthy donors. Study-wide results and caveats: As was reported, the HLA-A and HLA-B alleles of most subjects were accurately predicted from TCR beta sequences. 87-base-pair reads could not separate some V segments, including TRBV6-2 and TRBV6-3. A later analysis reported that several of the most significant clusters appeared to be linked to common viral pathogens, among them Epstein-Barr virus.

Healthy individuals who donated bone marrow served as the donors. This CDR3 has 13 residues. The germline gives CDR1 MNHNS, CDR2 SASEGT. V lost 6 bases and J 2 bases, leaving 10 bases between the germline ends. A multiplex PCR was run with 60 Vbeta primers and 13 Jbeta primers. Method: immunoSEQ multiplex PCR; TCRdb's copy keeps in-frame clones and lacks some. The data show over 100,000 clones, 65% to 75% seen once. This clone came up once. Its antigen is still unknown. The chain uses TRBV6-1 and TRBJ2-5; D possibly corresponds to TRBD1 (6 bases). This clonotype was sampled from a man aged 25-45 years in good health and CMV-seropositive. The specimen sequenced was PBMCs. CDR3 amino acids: CASSGQGQETQYF. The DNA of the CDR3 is TGTGCCAGCAGCGGGCAGGGGCAAGAGACCCAGTACTTC.